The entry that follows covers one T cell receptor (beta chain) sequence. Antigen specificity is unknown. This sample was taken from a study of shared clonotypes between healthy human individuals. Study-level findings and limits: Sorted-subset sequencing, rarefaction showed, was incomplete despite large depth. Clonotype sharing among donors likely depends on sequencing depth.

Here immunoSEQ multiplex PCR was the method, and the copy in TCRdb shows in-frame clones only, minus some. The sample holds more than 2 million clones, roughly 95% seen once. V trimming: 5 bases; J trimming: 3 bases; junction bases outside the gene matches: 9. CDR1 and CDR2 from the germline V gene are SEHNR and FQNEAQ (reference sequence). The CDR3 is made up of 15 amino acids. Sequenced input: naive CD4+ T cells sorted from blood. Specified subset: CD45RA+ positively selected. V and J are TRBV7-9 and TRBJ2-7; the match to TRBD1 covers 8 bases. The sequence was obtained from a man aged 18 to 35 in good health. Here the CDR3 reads CASSRITGGNYEQYF. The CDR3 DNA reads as TGTGCCAGCAGCCGAATTACAGGGGGGAACTACGAGCAGTACTTC.